Listed below are T cell receptor beta chains from one sample, sequenced in a study of identical twins. TCRdb used MiXCR to reprocess the 5' RACE reads, holding one entry per CDR3 protein. The repertoire holds 500,000 to 550,000 distinct CDR3 sequences, with about 20% as singletons. The sample was also linked to a second study, of T cells expressing NK-cell markers.

Sequenced: CD4+ T cells sorted from blood. The origin of the receptors is a woman younger than 30 in good health. Both conserved end residues are part of each CDR3. The D gene is left open where the match is weak. Size is stated for part of the rows, as once, few or many counts, or as a class when the clone is expanded.

abundance | j_gene | v_gene | d_gene | CDR3nt | CDR3aa
NA | TRBJ2-4 | TRBV29-1 | NA | TGCAGCGTTGAAGAAAGACACGCCAAAAACATTCAGTACTTC | CSVEERHAKNIQYF
few | TRBJ2-1 | TRBV5-1 | NA | TGCGCCAGCAGCCGGCTCCAGACGGCACTAGTTTACGAGGATGAGCAGTTCTTC | CASSRLQTALVYEDEQFF
NA | TRBJ1-1 | TRBV10-3 | NA | TGTGCCATCAGAGAGGGAATGAACACTGAAGCTTTCTTT | CAIREGMNTEAFF
NA | TRBJ2-3 | TRBV5-5 | NA | TGTGCCAGCAGCAATCGACGGGGGTCGAGCACAGATACGCAGTATTTT | CASSNRRGSSTDTQYF
few | TRBJ2-7 | TRBV3-1 | NA | TGTGCCAGCAGCTCAACAACTGCCGGACAGTACTTC | CASSSTTAGQYF
NA | TRBJ2-3 | TRBV20-1 | NA | TGCAGTGCTAGAGCCATGGATACGCAGTATTTT | CSARAMDTQYF
NA | TRBJ1-1 | TRBV29-1 | NA | TGCAGCGTTGAATTAGGGTCGAACACTGAAGCTTTCTTT | CSVELGSNTEAFF
few | TRBJ1-3 | TRBV5-1 | NA | TGCGCCAGCAGCTTGCCGGGGACCTCTGGAAACACCATATATTTT | CASSLPGTSGNTIYF
few | TRBJ2-2 | TRBV5-1 | TRBD1 | TGCGCCAGCAGCTCCGGGACAGGGTGGACCGGGGAGCTGTTTTTT | CASSSGTGWTGELFF
NA | TRBJ2-5 | TRBV7-3 | NA | TGTGCCAGCAGCTTAAGCCGGACGCCAAGGGAGACCCAGTACTTC | CASSLSRTPRETQYF